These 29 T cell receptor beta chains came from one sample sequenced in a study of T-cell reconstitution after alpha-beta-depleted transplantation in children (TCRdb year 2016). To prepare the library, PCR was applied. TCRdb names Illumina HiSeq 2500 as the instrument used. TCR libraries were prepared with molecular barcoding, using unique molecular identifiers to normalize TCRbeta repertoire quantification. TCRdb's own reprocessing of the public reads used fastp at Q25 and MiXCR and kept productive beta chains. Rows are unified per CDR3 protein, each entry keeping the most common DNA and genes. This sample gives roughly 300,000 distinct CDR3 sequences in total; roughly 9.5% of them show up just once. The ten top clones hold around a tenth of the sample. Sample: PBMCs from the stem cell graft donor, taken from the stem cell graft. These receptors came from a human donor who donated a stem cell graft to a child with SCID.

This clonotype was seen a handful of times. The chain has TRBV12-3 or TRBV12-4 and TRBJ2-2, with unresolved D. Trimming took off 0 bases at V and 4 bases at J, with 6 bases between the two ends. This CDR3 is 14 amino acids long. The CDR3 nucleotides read TGTGCCAGCAGTTTAGCGCATCCCACCGGGGAGCTGTTTTTT. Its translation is CASSLAHPTGELFF.

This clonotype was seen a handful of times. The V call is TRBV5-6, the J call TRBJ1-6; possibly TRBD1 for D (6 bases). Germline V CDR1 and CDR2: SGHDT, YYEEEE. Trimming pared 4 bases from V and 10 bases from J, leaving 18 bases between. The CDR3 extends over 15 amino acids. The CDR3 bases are TGTGCCAGCAGCGTGGCACAGGGAAGGGTGTCACCCCTCCACTTT. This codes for CASSVAQGRVSPLHF. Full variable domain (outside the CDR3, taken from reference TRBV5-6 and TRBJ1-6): DAGVTQSPTHLIKTRGQQVTLRCSPKSGHDTVSWYQQALGQGPQFIFQYYEEEERQRGNFPDRFSGHQFPNYSSELNVNALLLGDSALYLCASSVAQGRVSPLHFGNGTRLTVT.

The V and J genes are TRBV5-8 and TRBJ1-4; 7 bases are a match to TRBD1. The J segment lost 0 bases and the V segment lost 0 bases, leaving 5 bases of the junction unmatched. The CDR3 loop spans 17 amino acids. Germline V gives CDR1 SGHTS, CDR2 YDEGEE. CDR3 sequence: CASSLGTGSATNEKLFF. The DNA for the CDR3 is TGTGCCAGCAGCTTGGGGACAGGTTCTGCAACTAATGAAAAACTGTTTTTT.

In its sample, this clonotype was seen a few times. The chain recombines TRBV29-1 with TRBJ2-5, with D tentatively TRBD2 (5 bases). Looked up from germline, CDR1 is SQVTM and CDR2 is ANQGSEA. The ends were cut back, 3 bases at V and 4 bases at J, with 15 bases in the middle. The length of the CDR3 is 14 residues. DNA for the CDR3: TGCAGCGTTGACCGGGGTCCCGTTGGAGAGACCCAGTACTTC. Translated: CSVDRGPVGETQYF.

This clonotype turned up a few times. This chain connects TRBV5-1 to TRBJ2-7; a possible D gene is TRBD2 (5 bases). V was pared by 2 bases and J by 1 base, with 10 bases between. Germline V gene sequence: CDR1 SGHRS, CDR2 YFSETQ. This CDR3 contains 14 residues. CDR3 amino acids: CASSLLVPSYEQYF. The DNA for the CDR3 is TGCGCCAGCAGCTTACTAGTCCCGTCCTACGAGCAGTACTTC.

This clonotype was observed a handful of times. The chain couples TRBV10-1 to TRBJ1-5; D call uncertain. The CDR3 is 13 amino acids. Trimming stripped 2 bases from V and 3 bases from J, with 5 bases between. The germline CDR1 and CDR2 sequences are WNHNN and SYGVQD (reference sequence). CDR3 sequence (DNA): TGCGCCAGCAGTGAGACAGTCAATCAGCCCCAGCATTTT. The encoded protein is CASSETVNQPQHF.

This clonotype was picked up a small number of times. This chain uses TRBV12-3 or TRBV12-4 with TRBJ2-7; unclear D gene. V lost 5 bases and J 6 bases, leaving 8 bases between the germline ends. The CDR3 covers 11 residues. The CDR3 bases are TGTGCCAGCAGTCAAACTGGCGAGCAGTACTTC. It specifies CASSQTGEQYF.

In DNA, the CDR3 is TGTGCCAGCAGCTTGGGGGTCGGCGCCCCGACTTTC. It yields the protein CASSLGVGAPTF. The genes are TRBV5-8 and TRBJ2-6; D not certain. Germline CDR1 and CDR2: SGHTS and YDEGEE. The V and J ends lost 0 bases and 18 bases respectively, with 13 bases between them. This CDR3 is 12 amino acids long.

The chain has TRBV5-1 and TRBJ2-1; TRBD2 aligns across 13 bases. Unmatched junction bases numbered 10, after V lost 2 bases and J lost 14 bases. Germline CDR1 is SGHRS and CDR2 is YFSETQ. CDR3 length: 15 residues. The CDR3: CASSLKTSGGAREFF. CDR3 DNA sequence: TGCGCCAGCAGCTTAAAAACTAGCGGGGGGGCCAGGGAGTTCTTC.

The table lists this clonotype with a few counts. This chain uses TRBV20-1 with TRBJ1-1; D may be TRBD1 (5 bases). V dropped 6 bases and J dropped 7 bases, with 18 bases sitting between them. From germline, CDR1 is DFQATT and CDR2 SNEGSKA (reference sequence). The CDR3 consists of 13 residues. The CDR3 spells CSAARGTALEAFF. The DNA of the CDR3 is TGCAGTGCCGCCCGTGGGACGGCACTTGAAGCTTTCTTT.

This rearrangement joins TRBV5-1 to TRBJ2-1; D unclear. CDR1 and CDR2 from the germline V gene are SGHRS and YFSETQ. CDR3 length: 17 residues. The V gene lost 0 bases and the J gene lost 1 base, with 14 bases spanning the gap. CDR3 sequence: CASSLGVQVGSYNEQFF. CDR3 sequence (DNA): TGCGCCAGCAGCTTGGGTGTGCAGGTCGGATCCTACAATGAGCAGTTCTTC. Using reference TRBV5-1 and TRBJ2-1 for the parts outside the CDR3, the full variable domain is KAGVTQTPRYLIKTRGQQVTLSCSPISGHRSVSWYQQTPGQGLQFLFEYFSETQRNKGNFPGRFSGRQFSNSRSEMNVSTLELGDSALYLCASSLGVQVGSYNEQFFGPGTRLTVL.

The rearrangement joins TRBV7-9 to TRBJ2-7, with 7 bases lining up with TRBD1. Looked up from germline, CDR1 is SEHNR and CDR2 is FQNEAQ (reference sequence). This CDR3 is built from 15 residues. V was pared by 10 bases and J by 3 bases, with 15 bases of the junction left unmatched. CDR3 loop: CATLSPGQLIYEQYF. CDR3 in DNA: TGTGCCACCCTCAGCCCGGGACAGCTTATCTACGAGCAGTACTTC. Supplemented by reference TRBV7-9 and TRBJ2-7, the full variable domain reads DTGVSQNPRHKITKRGQNVTFRCDPISEHNRLYWYRQTLGQGPEFLTYFQNEAQLEKSRLLSDRFSAERPKGSFSTLEIQRTEQGDSAMYLCATLSPGQLIYEQYFGPGTRLTVT.

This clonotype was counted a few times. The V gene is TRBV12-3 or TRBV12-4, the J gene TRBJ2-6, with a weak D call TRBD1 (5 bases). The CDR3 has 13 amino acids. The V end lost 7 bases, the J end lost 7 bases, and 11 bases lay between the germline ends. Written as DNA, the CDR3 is TGTGCCAGCACCCGACAGACCGCCAACGTCCTGACTTTC. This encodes CASTRQTANVLTF.

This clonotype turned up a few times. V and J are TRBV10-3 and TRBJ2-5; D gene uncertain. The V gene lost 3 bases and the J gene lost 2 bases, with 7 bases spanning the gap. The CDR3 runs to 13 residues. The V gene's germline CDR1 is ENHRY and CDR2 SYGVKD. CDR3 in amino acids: CAISEKQQETQYF. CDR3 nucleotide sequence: TGTGCCATCAGTGAAAAACAGCAAGAGACCCAGTACTTC.

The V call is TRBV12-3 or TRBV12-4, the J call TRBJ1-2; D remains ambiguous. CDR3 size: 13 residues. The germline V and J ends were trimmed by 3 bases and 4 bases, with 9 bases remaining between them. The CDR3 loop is CASSFQSRYGYTF. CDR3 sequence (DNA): TGTGCCAGCAGTTTCCAGAGTCGCTATGGCTACACCTTC.

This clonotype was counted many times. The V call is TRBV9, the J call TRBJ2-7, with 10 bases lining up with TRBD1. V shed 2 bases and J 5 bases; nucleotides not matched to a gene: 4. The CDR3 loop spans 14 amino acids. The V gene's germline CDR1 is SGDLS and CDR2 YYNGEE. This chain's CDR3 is CASSVGTGVDEQYF. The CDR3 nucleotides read TGTGCCAGCAGCGTCGGGACAGGGGTTGACGAGCAGTACTTC.

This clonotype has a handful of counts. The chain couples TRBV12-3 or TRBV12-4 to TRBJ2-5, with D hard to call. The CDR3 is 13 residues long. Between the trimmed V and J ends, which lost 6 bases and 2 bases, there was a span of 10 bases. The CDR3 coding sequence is TGTGCCAGCAGGGCTCCCCGGCAAGAGACCCAGTACTTC. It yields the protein CASRAPRQETQYF.

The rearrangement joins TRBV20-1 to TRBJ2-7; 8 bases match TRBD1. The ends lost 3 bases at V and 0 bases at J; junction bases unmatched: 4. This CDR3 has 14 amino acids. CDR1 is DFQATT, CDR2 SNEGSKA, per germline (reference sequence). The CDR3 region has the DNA TGCAGTGCTAGTGGGGACAGGAGCTCCTACGAGCAGTACTTC. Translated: CSASGDRSSYEQYF.

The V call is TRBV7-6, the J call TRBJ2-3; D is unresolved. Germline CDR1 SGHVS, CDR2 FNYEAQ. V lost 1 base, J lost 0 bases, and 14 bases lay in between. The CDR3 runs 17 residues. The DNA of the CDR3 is TGTGCCAGCAGCTTAGACCCCGGGTTCACTAGCACAGATACGCAGTATTTT. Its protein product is CASSLDPGFTSTDTQYF.

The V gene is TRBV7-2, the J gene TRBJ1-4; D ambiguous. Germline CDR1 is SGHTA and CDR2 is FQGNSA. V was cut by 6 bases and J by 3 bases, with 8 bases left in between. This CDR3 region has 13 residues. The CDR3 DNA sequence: TGTGCCAGCAGTCGATGGTCTAATGAAAAACTGTTTTTT. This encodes CASSRWSNEKLFF.

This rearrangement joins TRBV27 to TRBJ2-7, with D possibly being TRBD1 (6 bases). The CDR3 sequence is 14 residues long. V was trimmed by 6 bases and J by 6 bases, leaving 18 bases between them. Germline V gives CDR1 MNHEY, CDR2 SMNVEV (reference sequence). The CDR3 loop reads CASSAQGTSREQYF. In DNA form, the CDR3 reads TGTGCCAGCAGCGCCCAGGGGACCTCCCGCGAGCAGTACTTC.

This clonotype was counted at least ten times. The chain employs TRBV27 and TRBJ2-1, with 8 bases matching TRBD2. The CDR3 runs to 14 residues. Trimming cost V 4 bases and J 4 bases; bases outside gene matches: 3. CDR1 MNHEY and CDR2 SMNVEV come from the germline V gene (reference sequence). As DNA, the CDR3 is TGTGCCAGCAGTTCGGGGGGGATATACAATGAGCAGTTCTTC. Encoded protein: CASSSGGIYNEQFF.

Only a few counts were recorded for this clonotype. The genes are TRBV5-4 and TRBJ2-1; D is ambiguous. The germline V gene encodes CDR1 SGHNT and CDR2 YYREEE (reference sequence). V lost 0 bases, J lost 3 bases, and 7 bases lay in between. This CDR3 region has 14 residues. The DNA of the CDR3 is TGTGCCAGCAGCTTGGGGTACGGCTACAATGAGCAGTTCTTC. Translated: CASSLGYGYNEQFF.

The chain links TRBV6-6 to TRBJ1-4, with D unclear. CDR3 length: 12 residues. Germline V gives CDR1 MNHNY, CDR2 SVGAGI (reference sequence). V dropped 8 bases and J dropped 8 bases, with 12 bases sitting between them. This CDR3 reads CASFPGFEKLFF. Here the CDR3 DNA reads TGTGCCAGCTTTCCCGGGTTCGAAAAACTGTTTTTT.

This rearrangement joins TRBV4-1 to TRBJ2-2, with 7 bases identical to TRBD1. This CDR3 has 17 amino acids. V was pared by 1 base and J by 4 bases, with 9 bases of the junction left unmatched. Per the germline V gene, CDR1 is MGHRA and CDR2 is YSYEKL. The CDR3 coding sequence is TGCGCCAGCAGCCAAGGGGACAGCCGTTATTCCACCGGGGAGCTGTTTTTT. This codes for CASSQGDSRYSTGELFF.

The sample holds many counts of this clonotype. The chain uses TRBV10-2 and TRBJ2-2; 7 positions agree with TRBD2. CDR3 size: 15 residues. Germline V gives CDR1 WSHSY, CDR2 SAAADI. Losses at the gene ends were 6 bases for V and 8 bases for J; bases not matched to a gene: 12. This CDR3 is CASRALGGEVGELFF. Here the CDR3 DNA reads TGCGCCAGCAGGGCCCTGGGAGGGGAAGTGGGGGAGCTGTTTTTT.

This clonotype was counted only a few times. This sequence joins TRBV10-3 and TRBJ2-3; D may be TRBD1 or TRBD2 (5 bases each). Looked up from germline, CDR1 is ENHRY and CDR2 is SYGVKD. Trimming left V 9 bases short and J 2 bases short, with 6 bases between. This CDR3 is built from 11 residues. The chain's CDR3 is CAIGTTDTQYF. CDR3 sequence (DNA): TGTGCCATTGGGACCACAGATACGCAGTATTTT.

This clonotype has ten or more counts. The CDR3, as DNA: TGTGCCAGCAGTTTAGGGAGGGGACTAGCGGGGAGCGAGCAGTACTTC. Encoded protein: CASSLGRGLAGSEQYF. The V gene is TRBV12-3 or TRBV12-4, the J gene TRBJ2-7; 13 positions agree with TRBD2. The V gene end was trimmed by 1 base and the J gene end by 6 bases; junction bases not matched to a gene: 6. This CDR3 is 16 amino acids long.

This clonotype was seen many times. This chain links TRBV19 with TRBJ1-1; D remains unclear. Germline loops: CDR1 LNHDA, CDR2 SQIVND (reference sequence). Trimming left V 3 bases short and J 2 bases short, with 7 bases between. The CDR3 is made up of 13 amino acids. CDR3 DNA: TGTGCCAGTAGTATCACTTCTAACACTGAAGCTTTCTTT. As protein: CASSITSNTEAFF.